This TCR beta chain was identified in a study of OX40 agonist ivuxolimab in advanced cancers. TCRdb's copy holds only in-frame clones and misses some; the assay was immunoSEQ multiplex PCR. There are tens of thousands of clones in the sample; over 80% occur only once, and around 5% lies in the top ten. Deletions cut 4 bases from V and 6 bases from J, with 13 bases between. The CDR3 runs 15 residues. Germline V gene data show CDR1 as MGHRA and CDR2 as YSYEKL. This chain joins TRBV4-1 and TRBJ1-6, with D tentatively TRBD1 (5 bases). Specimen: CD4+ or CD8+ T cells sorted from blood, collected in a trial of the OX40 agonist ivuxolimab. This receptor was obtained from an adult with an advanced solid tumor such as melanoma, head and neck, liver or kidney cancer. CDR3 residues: CASSPVDRANSPLHF. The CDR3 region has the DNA TGCGCCAGCAGCCCAGTAGACAGAGCTAATTCACCCCTCCACTTT.